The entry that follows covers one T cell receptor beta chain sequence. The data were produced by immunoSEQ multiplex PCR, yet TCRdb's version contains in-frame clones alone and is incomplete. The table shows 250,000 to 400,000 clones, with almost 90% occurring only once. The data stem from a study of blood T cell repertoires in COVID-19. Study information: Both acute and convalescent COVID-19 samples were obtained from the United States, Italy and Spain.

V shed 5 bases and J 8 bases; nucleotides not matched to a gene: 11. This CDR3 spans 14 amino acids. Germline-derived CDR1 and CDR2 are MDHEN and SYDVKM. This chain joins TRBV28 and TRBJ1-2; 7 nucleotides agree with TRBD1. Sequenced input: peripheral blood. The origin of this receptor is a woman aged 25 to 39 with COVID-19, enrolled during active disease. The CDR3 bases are TGTGCCAGCAGTGGGCCAAAGGGGGCTAGAGGCTACACCTTC. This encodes CASSGPKGARGYTF.